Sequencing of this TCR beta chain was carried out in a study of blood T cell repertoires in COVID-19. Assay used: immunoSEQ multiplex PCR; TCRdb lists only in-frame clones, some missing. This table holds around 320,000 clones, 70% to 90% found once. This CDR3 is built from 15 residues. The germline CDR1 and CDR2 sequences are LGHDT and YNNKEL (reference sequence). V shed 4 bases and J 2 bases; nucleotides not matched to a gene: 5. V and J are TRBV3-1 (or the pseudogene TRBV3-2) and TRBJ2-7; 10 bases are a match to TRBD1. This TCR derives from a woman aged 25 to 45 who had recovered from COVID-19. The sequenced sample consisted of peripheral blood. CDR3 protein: CASSLRGQGPYEQYF. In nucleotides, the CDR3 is TGTGCCAGCAGCCTGAGGGGACAGGGGCCCTACGAGCAGTACTTC.